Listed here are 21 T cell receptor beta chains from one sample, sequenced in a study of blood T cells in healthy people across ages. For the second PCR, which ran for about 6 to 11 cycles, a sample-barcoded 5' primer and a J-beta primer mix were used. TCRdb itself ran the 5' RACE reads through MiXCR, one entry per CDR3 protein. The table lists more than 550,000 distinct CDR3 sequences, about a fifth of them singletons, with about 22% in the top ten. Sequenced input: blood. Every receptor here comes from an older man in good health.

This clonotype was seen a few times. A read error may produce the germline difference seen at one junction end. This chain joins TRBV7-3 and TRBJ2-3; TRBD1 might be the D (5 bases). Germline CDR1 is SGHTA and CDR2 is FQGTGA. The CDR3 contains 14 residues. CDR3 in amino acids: CASSLGHNTDTPYF. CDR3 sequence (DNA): TGTGCCAGCAGCCTAGGACACAACACAGATACGCCGTATTTT. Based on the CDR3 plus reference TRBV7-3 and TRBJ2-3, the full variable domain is GAGVSQTPSNKVTEKGKYVELRCDPISGHTALYWYRQSLGQGPEFLIYFQGTGAADDSGLPNDRFFAVRPEGSVSTLKIQRTERGDSAVYLCASSLGHNTDTPYFGPGTRLTVL.

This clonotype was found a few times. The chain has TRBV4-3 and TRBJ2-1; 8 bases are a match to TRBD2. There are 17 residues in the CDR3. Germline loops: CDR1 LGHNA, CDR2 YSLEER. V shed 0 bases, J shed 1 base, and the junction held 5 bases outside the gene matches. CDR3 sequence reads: CASSQEASGWSYNEQFF. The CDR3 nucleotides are TGCGCCAGCAGCCAAGAGGCTAGCGGGTGGTCCTACAATGAGCAGTTCTTC.

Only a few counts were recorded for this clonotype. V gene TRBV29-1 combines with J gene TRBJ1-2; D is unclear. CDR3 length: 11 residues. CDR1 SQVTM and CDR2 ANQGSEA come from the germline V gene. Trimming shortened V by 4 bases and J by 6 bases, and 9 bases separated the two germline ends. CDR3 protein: CSVAFRDGYTF. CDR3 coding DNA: TGCAGCGTTGCATTTAGGGATGGCTACACCTTC.

The CDR3 sequence: CASSYRLAGGLLAKNIQYF. CDR3 in DNA: TGTGCCAGCAGTTACCGACTAGCGGGGGGTCTCTTAGCCAAAAACATTCAGTACTTC. This chain uses TRBV6-2 or TRBV6-3 with TRBJ2-4; 13 positions match TRBD2. Unmatched junction bases numbered 7, after V lost 2 bases and J lost 0 bases. This CDR3 comprises 19 residues. Germline V gene data show CDR1 as MNHEY and CDR2 as SVGEGT.

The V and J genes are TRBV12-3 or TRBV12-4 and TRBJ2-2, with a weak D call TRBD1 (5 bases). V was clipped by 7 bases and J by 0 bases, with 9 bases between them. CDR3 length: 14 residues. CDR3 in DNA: TGTGCCAGCATCACAGGTCCGAACACCGGGGAGCTGTTTTTT. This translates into CASITGPNTGELFF.

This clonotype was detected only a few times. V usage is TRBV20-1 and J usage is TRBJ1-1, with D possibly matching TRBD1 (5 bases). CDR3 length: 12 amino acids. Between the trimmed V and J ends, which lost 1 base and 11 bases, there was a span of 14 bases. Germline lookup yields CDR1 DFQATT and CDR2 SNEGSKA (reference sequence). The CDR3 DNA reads TGCAGTGCTAGAGTCCTTGTCGGGGCGGCTTTCTTT. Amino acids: CSARVLVGAAFF.

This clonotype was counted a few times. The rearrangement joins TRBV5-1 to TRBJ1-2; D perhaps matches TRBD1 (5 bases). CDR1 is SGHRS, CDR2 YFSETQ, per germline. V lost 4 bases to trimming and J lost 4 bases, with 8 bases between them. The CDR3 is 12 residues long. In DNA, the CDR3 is TGCGCCAGCAGCGCGGACATCTATGGCTACACCTTC. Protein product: CASSADIYGYTF.

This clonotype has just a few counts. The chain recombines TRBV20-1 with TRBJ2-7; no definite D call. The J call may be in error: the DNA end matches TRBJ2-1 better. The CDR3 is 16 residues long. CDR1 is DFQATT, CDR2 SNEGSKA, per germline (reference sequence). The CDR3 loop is CSARDRAERPYNEQFF. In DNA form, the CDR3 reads TGCAGTGCTAGAGATAGAGCAGAAAGGCCGTACAATGAGCAGTTCTTC.

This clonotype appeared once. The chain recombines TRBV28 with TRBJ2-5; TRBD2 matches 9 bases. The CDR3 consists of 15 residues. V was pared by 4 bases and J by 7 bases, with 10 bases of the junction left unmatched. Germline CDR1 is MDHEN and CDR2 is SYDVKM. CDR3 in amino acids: CASSSSGGTSGTQYF. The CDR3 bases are TGTGCCAGCAGTTCCAGCGGGGGGACAAGTGGGACCCAGTACTTC.

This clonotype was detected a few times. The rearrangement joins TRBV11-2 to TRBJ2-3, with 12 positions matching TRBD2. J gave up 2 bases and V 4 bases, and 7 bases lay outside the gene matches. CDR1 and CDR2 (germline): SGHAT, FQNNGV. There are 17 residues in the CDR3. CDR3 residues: CASSSDGLAGTTDTQYF. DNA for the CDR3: TGTGCCAGCAGCTCCGATGGACTAGCGGGGACCACAGATACGCAGTATTTT.

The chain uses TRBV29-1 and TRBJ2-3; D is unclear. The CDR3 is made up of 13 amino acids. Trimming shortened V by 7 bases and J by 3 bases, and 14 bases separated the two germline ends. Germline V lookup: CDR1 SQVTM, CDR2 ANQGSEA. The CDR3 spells CSAVKGRTDTQYF. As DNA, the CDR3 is TGCAGCGCAGTGAAGGGTCGTACAGATACGCAGTATTTT.

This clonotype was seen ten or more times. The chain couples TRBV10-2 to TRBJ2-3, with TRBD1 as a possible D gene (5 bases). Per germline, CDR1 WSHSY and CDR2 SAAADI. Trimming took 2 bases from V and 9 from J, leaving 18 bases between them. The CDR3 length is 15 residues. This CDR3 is CASSEVTHQGLTQYF. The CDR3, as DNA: TGCGCCAGCAGTGAGGTAACCCACCAGGGTCTAACGCAGTATTTT.

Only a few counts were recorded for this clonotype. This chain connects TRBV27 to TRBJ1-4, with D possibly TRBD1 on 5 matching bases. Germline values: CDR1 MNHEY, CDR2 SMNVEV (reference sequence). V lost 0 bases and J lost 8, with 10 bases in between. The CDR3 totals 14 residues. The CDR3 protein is CASSLSRVAEKLFF. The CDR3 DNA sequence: TGTGCCAGCAGTTTATCCAGGGTTGCGGAAAAACTGTTTTTT.

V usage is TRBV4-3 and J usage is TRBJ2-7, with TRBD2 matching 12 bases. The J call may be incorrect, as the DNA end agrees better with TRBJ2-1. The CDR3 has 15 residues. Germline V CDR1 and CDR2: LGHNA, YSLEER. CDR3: CASSQGASGRGEQFF. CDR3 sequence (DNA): TGCGCCAGCAGCCAAGGAGCTAGCGGGAGGGGTGAGCAGTTCTTC.

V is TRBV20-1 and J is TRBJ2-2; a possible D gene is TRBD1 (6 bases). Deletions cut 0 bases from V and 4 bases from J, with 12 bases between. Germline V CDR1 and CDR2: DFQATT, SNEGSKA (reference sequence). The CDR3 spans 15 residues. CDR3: CSAREAGVGTGELFF. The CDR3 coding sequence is TGCAGTGCTAGAGAAGCAGGGGTCGGCACCGGGGAGCTGTTTTTT.

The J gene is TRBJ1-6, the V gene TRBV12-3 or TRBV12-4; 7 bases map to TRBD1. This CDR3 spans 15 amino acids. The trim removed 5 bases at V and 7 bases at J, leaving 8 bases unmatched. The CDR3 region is CASSKNRGYNSPLHF. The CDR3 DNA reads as TGTGCCAGCAGTAAGAACAGGGGTTACAATTCACCCCTCCACTTT.

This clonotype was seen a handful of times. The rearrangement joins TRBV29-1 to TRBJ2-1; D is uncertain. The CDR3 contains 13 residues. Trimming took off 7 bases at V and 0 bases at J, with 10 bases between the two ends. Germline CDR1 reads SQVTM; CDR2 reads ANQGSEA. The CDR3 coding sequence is TGCAGCGGTAGGGTGAGCTCCTACAATGAGCAGTTCTTC. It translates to CSGRVSSYNEQFF.

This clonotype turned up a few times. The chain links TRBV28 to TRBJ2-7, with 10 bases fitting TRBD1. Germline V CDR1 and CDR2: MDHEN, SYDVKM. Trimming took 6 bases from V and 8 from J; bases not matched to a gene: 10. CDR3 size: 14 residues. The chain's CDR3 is CASRSTGGETKQYF. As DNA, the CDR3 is TGTGCCAGCAGGTCGACAGGGGGCGAAACTAAGCAGTACTTC. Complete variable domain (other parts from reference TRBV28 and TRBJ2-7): DVKVTQSSRYLVKRTGEKVFLECVQDMDHENMFWYRQDPGLGLRLIYFSYDVKMKEKGDIPEGYSVSREKKERFSLILESASTNQTSMYLCASRSTGGETKQYFGPGTRLTVT.

CDR3: CASSQGLDFETQYF. CDR3 bases: TGTGCCAGCAGCCAAGGATTGGATTTTGAGACCCAGTACTTC. The chain couples TRBV7-3 to TRBJ2-5; D is unresolved. Trimming took off 5 bases at V and 5 bases at J, with 15 bases between the two ends. Germline CDR1 reads SGHTA; CDR2 reads FQGTGA. The CDR3 is 14 residues long.

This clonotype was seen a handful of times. The CDR3 reads CASSQGGGGFDEQYF. Here the CDR3 DNA reads TGTGCCAGCAGCCAAGGAGGGGGGGGGTTCGACGAGCAGTACTTC. The chain couples TRBV11-2 to TRBJ2-7; D is possibly TRBD2 (7 bases). With 5 bases removed from V and 5 bases from J, the gap between germline ends came to 19 bases. The germline V gene has CDR1 SGHAT and CDR2 FQNNGV. The CDR3 is 15 residues long. The full variable domain, with the rest looked up from reference TRBV11-2 and TRBJ2-7, is EAGVAQSPRYKIIEKRQSVAFWCNPISGHATLYWYQQILGQGPKLLIQFQNNGVVDDSQLPKDRFSAERLKGVDSTLKIQPAKLEDSAVYLCASSQGGGGFDEQYFGPGTRLTVT.

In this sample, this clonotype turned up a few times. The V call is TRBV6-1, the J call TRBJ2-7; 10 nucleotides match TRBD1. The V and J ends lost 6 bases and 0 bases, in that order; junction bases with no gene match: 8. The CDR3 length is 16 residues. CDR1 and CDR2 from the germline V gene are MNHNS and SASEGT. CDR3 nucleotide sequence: TGTGCCAGCAGCGACAGGGGGCGAATCAGCTCCTACGAGCAGTACTTC. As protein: CASSDRGRISSYEQYF.